A single sample gave rise to the 3 T cell receptor beta chains below, sequenced in a study of shared clonotypes between healthy human individuals. Measured with immunoSEQ multiplex PCR; TCRdb has only the in-frame clones, and not every one. The sample has fewer than 130,000 clones, about 70% seen once. Sequencing was done on a sample of memory CD8+ T cells sorted from blood. Stated subset: CD45RO+ cells pooled with CCR7-negative TemRA cells. The receptors were gathered from a woman under 40 in good health.

In its sample, this clone was seen a few times. The chain combines TRBV2 with TRBJ1-4, with 9 nucleotides matching TRBD1. Germline CDR1 reads SNHLY; CDR2 reads FYNNEI. Trimming at V came to 7 bases and at J to 10 bases, leaving 16 bases not matched to a gene. This CDR3 region has 16 residues. The CDR3 sequence is CASKRQGEISVVKLFF. CDR3 bases: TGTGCCAGCAAGAGACAGGGGGAAATATCGGTCGTAAAACTGTTTTTT.

The chain uses TRBV6-5 and TRBJ2-2; possible D gene TRBD2, 5 bases. Germline V lookup: CDR1 MNHEY, CDR2 SVGAGI. There are 15 residues in the CDR3. V was trimmed by 6 bases and J by 3 bases, leaving 14 bases between them. The CDR3 nucleotides are TGTGCCAGCAGGGTGGCGAGGGATCACACCGGGGAGCTGTTTTTT. This codes for CASRVARDHTGELFF.

The V gene is TRBV7-3, the J gene TRBJ2-2, with D hard to call. Deletions cut 5 bases from V and 7 bases from J, with 14 bases between. This CDR3 comprises 14 residues. Germline V gene sequence: CDR1 SGHTA, CDR2 FQGTGA. The CDR3 nucleotides are TGTGCCAGCAGCATGCAAACCGCCGGCGGGGAGCTGTTTTTT. Translated: CASSMQTAGGELFF.